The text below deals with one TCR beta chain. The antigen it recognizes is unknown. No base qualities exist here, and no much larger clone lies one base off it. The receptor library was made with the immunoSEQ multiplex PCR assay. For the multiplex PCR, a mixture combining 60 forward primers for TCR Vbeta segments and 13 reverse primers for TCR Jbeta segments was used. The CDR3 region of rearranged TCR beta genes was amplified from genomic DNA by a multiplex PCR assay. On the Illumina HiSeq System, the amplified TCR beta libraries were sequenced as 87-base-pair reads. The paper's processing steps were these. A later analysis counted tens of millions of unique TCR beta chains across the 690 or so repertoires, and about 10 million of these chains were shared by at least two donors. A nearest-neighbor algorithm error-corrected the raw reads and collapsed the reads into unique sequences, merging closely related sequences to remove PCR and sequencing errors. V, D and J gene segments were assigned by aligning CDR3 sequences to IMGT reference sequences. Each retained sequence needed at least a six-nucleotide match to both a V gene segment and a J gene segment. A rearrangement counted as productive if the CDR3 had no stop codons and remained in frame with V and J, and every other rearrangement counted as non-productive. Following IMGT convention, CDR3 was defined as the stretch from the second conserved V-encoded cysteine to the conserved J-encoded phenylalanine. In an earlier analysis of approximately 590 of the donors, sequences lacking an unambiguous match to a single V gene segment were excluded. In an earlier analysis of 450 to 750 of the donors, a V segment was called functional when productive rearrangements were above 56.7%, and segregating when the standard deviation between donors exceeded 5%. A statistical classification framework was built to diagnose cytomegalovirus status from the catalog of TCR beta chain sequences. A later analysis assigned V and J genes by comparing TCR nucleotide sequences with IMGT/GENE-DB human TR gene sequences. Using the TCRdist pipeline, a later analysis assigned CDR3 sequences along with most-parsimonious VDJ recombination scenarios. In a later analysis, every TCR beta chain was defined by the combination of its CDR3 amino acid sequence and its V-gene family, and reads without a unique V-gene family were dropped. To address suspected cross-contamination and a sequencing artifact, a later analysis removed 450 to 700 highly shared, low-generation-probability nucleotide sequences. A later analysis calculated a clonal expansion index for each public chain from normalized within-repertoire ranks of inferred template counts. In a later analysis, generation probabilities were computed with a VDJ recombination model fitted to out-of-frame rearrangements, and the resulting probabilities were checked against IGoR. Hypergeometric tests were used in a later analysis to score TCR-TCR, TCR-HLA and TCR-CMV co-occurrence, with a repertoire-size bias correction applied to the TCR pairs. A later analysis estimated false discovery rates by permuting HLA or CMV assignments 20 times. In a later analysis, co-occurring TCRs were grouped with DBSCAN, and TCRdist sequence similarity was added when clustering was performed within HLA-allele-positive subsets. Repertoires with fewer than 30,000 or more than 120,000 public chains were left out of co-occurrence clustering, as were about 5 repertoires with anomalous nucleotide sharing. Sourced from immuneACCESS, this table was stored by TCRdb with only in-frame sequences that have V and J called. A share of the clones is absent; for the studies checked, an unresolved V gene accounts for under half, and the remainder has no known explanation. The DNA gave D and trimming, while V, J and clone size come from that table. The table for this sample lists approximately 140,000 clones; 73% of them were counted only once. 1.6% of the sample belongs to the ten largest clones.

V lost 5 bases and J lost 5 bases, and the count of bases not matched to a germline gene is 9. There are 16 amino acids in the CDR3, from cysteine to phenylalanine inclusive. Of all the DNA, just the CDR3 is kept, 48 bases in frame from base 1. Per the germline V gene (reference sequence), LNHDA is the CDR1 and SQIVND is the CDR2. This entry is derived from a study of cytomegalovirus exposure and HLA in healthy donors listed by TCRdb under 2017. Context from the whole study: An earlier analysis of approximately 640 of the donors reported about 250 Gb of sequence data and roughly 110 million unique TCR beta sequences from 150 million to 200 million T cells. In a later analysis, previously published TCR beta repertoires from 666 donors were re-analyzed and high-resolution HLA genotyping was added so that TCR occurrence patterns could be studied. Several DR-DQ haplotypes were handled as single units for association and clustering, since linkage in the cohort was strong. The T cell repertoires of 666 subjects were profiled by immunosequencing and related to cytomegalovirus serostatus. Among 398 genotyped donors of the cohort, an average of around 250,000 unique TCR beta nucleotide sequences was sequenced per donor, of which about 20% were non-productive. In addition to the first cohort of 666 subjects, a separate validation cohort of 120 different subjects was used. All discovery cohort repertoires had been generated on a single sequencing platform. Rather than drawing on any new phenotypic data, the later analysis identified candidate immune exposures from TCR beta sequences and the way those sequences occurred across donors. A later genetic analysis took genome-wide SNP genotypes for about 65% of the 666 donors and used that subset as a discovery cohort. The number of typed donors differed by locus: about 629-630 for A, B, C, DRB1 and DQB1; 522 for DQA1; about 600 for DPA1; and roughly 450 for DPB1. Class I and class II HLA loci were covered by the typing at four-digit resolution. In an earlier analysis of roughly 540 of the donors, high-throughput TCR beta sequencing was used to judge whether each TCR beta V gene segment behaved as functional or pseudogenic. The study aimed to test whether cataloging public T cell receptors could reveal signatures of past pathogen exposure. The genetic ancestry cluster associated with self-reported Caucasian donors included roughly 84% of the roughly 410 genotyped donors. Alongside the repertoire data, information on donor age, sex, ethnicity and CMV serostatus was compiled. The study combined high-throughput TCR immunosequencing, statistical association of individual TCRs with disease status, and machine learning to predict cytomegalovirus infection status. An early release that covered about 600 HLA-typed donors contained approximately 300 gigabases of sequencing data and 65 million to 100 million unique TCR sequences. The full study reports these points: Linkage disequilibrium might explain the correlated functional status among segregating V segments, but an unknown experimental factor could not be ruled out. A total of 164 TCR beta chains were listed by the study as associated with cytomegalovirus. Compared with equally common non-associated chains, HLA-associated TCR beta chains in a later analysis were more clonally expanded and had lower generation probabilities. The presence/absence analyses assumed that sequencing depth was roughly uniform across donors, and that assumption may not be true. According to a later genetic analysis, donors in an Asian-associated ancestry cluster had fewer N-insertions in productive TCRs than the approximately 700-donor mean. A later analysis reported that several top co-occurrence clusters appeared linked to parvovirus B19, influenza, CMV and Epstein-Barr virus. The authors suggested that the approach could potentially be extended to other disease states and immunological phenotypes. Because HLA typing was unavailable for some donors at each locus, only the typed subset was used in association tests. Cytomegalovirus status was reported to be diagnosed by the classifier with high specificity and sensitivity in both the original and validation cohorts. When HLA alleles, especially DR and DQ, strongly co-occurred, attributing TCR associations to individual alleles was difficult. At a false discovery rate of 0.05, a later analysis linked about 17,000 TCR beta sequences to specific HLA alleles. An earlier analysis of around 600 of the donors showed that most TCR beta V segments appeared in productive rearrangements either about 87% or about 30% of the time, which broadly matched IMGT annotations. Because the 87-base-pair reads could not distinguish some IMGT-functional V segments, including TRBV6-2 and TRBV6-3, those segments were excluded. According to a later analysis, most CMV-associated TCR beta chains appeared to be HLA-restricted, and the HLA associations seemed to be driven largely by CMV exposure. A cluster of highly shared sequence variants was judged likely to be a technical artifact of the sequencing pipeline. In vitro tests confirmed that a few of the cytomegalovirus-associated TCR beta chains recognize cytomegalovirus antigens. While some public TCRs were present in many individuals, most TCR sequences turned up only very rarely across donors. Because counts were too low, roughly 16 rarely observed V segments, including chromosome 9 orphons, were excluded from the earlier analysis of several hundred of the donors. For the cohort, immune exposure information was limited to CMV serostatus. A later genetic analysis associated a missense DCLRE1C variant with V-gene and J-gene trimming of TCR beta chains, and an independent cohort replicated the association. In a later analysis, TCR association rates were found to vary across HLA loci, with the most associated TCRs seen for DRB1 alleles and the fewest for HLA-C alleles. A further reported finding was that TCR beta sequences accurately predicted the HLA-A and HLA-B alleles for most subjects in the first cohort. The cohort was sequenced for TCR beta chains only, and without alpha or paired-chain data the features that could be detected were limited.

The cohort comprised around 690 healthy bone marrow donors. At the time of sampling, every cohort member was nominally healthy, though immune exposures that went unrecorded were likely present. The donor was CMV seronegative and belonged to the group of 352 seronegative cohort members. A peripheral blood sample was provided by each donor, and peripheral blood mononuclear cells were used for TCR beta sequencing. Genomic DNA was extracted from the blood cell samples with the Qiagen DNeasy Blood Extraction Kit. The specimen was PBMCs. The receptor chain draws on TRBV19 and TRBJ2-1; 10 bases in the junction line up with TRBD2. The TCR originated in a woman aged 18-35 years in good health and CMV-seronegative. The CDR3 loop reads CASSPFLAGDNNEQFF. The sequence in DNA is TGTGCCAGTAGTCCCTTCCTAGCGGGGGATAACAATGAGCAGTTCTTC.